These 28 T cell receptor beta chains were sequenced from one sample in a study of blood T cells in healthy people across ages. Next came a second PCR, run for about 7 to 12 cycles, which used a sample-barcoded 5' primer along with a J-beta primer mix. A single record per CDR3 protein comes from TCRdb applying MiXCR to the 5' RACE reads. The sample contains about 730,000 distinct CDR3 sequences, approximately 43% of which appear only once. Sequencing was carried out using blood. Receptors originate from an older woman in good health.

CDR3 DNA: TGTGCCAGCAGCCTCTTTGGTAGCGGATACGACAATGAGCAGTTCTTC. Its protein product is CASSLFGSGYDNEQFF. This sequence joins TRBV7-8 and TRBJ2-1; D possibly corresponds to TRBD2 (6 bases). CDR3 length equals 16 residues. Per germline, CDR1 SGHVS and CDR2 FQNEAQ. The germline V and J ends were trimmed by 5 bases and 5 bases, with 19 bases remaining between them. The full variable domain, its missing parts supplied by reference TRBV7-8 and TRBJ2-1, is GAGVSQSPRYKVAKRGQDVALRCDPISGHVSLFWYQQALGQGPEFLTYFQNEAQLDKSGLPSDRFFAERPEGSVSTLKIQRTQQEDSAVYLCASSLFGSGYDNEQFFGPGTRLTVL.

In DNA, the CDR3 is TGCGCCAGCAGCTTGGTGGAGGGACTAGCGGGTAATGAGCAGTTCTTC. This codes for CASSLVEGLAGNEQFF. The chain is built from TRBV5-1 and TRBJ2-1; 12 bases map to TRBD2. This CDR3 is 16 amino acids long. V lost 0 bases to trimming and J lost 7 bases; unmatched junction nucleotides: 5. Germline V gene sequence: CDR1 SGHRS, CDR2 YFSETQ.

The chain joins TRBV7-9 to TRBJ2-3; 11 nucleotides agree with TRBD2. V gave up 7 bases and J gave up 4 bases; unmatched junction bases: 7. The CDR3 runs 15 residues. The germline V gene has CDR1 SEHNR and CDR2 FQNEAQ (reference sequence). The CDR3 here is CASISTSGGSDTQYF. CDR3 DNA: TGTGCCAGCATCTCTACTAGCGGGGGCTCAGATACGCAGTATTTT. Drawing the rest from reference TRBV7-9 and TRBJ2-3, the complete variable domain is DTGVSQNPRHKITKRGQNVTFRCDPISEHNRLYWYRQTLGQGPEFLTYFQNEAQLEKSRLLSDRFSAERPKGSFSTLEIQRTEQGDSAMYLCASISTSGGSDTQYFGPGTRLTVL.

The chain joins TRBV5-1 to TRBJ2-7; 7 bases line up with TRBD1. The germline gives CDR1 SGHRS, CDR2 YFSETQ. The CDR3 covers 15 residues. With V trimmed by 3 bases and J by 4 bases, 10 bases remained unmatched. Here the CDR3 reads CASSWAPGTEYEQYF. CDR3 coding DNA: TGCGCCAGCAGCTGGGCGCCCGGGACAGAATACGAGCAGTACTTC.

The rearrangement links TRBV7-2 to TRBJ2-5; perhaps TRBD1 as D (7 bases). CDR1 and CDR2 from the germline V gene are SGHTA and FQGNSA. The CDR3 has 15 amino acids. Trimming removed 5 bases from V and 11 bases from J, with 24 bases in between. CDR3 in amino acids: CASSHPGQILREQYF. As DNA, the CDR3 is TGTGCCAGCAGCCACCCGGGACAGATCCTTCGGGAGCAGTACTTC.

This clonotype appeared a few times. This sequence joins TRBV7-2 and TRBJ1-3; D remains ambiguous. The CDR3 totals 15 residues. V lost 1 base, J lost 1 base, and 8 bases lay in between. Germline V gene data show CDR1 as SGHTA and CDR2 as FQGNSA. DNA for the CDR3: TGTGCCAGCAGCTTAGGGGTACGGTCTGGAAACACCATATATTTT. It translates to CASSLGVRSGNTIYF. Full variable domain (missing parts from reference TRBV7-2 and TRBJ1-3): GAGVSQSPSNKVTEKGKDVELRCDPISGHTALYWYRQSLGQGLEFLIYFQGNSAPDKSGLPSDRFSAERTGGSVSTLTIQRTQQEDSAVYLCASSLGVRSGNTIYFGEGSWLTVV.

The CDR3 loop is CASSAHQSSGVATDTQYF. The CDR3 DNA follows: TGTGCCAGCAGCGCCCACCAGTCTAGCGGGGTGGCGACAGATACGCAGTATTTT. J is TRBJ2-3 and V is TRBV7-3, with 9 bases aligning to TRBD2. Germline V gene lookup returns CDR1 SGHTA and CDR2 FQGTGA. The V and J ends lost 5 bases and 3 bases, in that order; junction bases with no gene match: 15. CDR3 length equals 18 residues.

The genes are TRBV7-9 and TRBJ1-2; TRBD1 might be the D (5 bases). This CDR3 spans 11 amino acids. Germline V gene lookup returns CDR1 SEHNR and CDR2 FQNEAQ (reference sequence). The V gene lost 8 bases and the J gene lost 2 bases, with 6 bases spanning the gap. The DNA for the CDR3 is TGTGCCAGCGGGGGAAACTATGGCTACACCTTC. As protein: CASGGNYGYTF.

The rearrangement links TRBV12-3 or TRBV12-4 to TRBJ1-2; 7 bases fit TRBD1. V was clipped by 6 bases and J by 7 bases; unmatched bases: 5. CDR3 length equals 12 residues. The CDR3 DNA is TGTGCCAGCAGCCCGGGACAGAGTGGCTACACCTTC. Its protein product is CASSPGQSGYTF.

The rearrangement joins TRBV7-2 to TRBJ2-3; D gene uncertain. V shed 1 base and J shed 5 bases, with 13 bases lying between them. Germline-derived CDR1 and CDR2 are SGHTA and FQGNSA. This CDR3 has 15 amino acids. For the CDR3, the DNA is TGTGCCAGCAGCTTAGATTGGGGTCCGGGAGATACGCAGTATTTT. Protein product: CASSLDWGPGDTQYF. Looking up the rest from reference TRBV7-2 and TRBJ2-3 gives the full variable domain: GAGVSQSPSNKVTEKGKDVELRCDPISGHTALYWYRQSLGQGLEFLIYFQGNSAPDKSGLPSDRFSAERTGGSVSTLTIQRTQQEDSAVYLCASSLDWGPGDTQYFGPGTRLTVL.

CDR3 region: CASRHSGASYNEQYF. Written as DNA, the CDR3 is TGTGCCAGCCGCCACTCGGGGGCCTCCTACAATGAGCAGTACTTC. The J gene is TRBJ2-1, the V gene TRBV12-3 or TRBV12-4; D possibly matches TRBD1 or TRBD2 (6 bases each). The assigned J gene may be wrong: the sequence end matches TRBJ2-7 better. This CDR3 has 15 residues.

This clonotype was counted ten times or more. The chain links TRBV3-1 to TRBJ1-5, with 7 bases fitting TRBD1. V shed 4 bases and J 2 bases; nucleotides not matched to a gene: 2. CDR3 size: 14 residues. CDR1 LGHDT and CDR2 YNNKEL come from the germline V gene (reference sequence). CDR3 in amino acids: CASSPTGGNQPQHF. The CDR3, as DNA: TGTGCCAGCAGCCCTACAGGGGGCAATCAGCCCCAGCATTTT. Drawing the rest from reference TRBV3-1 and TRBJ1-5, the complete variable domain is DTAVSQTPKYLVTQMGNDKSIKCEQNLGHDTMYWYKQDSKKFLKIMFSYNNKELIINETVPNRFSPKSPDKAHLNLHINSLELGDSAVYFCASSPTGGNQPQHFGDGTRLSIL.

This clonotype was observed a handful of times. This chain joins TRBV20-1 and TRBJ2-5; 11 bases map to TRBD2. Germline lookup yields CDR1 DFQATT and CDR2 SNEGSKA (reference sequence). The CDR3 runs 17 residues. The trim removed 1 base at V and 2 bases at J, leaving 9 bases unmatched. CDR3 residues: CSARALLAGGTQETQYF. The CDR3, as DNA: TGCAGTGCTAGAGCCTTATTAGCGGGAGGGACTCAAGAGACCCAGTACTTC.

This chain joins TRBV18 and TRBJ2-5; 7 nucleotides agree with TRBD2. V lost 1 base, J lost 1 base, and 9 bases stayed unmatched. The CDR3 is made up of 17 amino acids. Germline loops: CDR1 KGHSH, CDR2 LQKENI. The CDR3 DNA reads TGTGCCAGCTCACCACGAAGTAGCGGGCACCTCCAAGAGACCCAGTACTTC. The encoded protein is CASSPRSSGHLQETQYF.

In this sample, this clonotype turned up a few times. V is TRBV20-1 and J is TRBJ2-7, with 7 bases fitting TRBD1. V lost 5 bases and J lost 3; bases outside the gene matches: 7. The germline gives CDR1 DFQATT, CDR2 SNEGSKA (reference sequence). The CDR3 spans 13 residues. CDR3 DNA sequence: TGCAGTGCTTCGGTAGGACAGGTCTACGAGCAGTACTTC. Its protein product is CSASVGQVYEQYF.

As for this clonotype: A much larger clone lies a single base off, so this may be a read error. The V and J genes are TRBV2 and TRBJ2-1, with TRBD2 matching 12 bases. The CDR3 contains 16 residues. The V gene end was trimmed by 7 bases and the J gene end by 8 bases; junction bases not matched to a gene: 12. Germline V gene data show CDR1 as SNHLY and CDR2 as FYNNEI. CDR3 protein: CASTRLAGVPKDEQFF. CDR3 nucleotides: TGTGCCAGCACCCGACTAGCGGGAGTCCCGAAGGATGAGCAGTTCTTC.

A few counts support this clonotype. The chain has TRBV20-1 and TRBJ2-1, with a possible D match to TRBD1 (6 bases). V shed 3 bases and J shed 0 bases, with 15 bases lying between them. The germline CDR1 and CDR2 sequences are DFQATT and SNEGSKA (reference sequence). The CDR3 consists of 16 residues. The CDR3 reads CSASKGDSSSYNEQFF. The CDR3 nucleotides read TGCAGTGCTAGTAAGGGGGATTCAAGCTCCTACAATGAGCAGTTCTTC.

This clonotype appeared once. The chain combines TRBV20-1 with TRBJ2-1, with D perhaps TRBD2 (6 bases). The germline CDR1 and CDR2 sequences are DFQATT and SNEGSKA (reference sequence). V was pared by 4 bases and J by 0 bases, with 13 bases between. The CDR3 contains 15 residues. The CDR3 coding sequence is TGCAGTGCTATAACAGAGCGGGTCTCCTACAATGAGCAGTTCTTC. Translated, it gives CSAITERVSYNEQFF.

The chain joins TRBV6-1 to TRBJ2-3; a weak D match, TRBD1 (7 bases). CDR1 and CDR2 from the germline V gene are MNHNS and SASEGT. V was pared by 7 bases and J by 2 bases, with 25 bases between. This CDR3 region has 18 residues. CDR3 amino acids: CASKLRGASALSTDTQYF. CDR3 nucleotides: TGTGCCAGCAAACTCAGGGGGGCTAGCGCCCTCTCCACAGATACGCAGTATTTT.

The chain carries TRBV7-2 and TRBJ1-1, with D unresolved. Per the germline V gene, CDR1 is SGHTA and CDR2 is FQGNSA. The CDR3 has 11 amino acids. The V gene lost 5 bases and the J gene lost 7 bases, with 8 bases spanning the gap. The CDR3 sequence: CASSPSFEAFF. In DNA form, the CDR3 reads TGTGCCAGCAGCCCATCTTTTGAAGCTTTCTTT. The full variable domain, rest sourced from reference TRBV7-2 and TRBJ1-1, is GAGVSQSPSNKVTEKGKDVELRCDPISGHTALYWYRQSLGQGLEFLIYFQGNSAPDKSGLPSDRFSAERTGGSVSTLTIQRTQQEDSAVYLCASSPSFEAFFGQGTRLTVV.

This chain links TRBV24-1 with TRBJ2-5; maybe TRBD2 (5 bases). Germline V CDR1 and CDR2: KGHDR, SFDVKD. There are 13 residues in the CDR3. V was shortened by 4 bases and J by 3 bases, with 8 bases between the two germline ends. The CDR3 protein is CATSDGNKETQYF. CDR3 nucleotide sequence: TGTGCCACCAGTGACGGGAATAAAGAGACCCAGTACTTC.

CDR3 in DNA: TGTGCCAGCAGTTACCCCGGGACAGGGATGTACGAGCAGTACTTC. Amino acids: CASSYPGTGMYEQYF. The chain links TRBV6-6 to TRBJ2-7; 9 bases fit TRBD1. The ends lost 2 bases at V and 4 bases at J; junction bases unmatched: 6. The CDR3 totals 15 residues. Germline CDR1 MNHNY, CDR2 SVGAGI (reference sequence).

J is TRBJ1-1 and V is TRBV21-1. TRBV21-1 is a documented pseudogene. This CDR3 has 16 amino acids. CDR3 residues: CASSKGPDTLNTEAFF. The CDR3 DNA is TGTGCCAGCAGCAAGGGCCCAGACACCCTGAACACTGAAGCTTTCTTT.

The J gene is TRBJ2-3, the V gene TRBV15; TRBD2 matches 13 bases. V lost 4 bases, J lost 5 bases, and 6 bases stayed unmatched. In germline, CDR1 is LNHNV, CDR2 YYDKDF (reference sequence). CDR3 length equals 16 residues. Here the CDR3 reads CATSTQLAGGGDTQYF. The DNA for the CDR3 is TGTGCCACCAGCACACAACTAGCGGGGGGGGGAGATACGCAGTATTTT.

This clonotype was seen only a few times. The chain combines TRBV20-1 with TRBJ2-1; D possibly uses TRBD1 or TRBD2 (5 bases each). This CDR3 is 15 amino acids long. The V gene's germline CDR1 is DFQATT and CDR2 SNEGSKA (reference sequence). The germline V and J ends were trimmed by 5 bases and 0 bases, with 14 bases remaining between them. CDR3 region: CSARDPLGSYNEQFF. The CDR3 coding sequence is TGCAGTGCTCGGGACCCCCTGGGCTCCTACAATGAGCAGTTCTTC.

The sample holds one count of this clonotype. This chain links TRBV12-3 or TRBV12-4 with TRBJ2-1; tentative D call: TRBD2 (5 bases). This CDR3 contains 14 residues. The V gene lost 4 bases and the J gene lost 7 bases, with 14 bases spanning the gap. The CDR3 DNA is TGTGCCAGCAGTTCAGCGCCGGGGATGAATGAGCAGTTCTTC. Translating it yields CASSSAPGMNEQFF.

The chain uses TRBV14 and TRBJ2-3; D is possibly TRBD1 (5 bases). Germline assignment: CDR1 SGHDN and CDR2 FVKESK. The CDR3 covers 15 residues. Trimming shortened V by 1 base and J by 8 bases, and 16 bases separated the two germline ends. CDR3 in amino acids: CASSQGGSTQITQYF. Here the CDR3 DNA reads TGTGCCAGCAGCCAAGGGGGCTCCACACAGATTACGCAGTATTTT.

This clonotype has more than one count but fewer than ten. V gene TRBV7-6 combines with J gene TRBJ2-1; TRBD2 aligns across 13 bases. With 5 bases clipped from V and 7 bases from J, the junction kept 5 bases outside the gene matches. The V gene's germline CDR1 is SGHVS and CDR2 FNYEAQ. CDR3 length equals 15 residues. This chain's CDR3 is CASSPRTSGRNEQFF. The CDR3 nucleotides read TGTGCCAGCAGCCCCCGGACTAGCGGGAGAAATGAGCAGTTCTTC. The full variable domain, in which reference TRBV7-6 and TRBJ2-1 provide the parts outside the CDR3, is GAGVSQSPRYKVTKRGQDVALRCDPISGHVSLYWYRQALGQGPEFLTYFNYEAQQDKSGLPNDRFSAERPEGSISTLTIQRTEQRDSAMYRCASSPRTSGRNEQFFGPGTRLTVL.